This T cell receptor beta chain was retrieved from a study of control samples from healthy donors and cancer patients. This table comes from immunoSEQ multiplex PCR, and its TCRdb copy is limited to in-frame clones, with some not included. The sample shows about 150,000 clones, over 85% of them seen only once. V lost 5 bases and J 6 bases, leaving 12 bases between the germline ends. The CDR3 sequence is 13 residues long. Germline CDR1 MNHEY, CDR2 SVGAGI. What was sequenced was blood. This sequence was found in a man aged 40-55 years in good health. The chain employs TRBV6-5 and TRBJ2-3; weak D call: TRBD1 (6 bases). The CDR3, as DNA: TGTGCCAGCAGTCTCCAGCAGGGGGATACGCAGTATTTT. As protein: CASSLQQGDTQYF.